The rows below give T cell receptor beta chains drawn from one sample of a study of blood T cell repertoires in COVID-19. The method was immunoSEQ multiplex PCR; TCRdb's version includes in-frame clones alone and lacks a portion of them. The sample shows hundreds of thousands of clones, around 89% of them seen only once. The sequencing input was PBMCs or T cells enriched from blood (not recorded which). These TCRs come from a woman aged 40 to 49 who had recovered from COVID-19. The CDR3 runs from the conserved cysteine through the conserved F or W. The order of the fields is V gene, clone size, J gene, D gene, CDR3 protein, CDR3 DNA. The D gene is left open where the match is weak. Clone size is shown for a subset of rows, as once, few, many or a class of expanded clone.

TRBV19	few	TRBJ2-7	NA	CASRGGYEQYF	TGTGCCAGTCGAGGGGGCTACGAGCAGTACTTC
TRBV18	NA	TRBJ2-7	TRBD2	CASALTSGSIYEQYF	TGTGCCAGCGCCCTTACTAGCGGGAGTATATACGAGCAGTACTTC
TRBV25-1	NA	TRBJ1-4	NA	CASSEGQPGEKLFF	TGTGCCAGCAGTGAAGGACAGCCGGGTGAAAAACTGTTTTTT
TRBV27	NA	TRBJ1-5	NA	CAPWPQPQHF	TGTGCCCCATGGCCCCAGCCCCAGCATTTT
TRBV6-5	NA	TRBJ2-7	NA	CASGLLSYEQYF	TGTGCCAGCGGACTACTCTCCTACGAGCAGTACTTC
TRBV7-2	NA	TRBJ2-3	TRBD2	CASSITSGNTDTQYF	TGTGCCAGCAGCATTACTAGCGGGAACACAGATACGCAGTATTTT
TRBV9	NA	TRBJ2-3	NA	CASSVATHTDTQYF	TGTGCCAGCAGCGTAGCTACCCACACAGATACGCAGTATTTT
TRBV6-2/TRBV6-3	NA	TRBJ2-5	TRBD2	CASSYSKERGGRETQYF	TGTGCCAGCAGTTACTCGAAGGAGCGGGGGGGCCGGGAGACCCAGTACTTC
TRBV7-2	NA	TRBJ1-2	NA	CASSPRRIGGDYGYTF	TGTGCCAGCAGCCCAAGGAGGATCGGGGGTGACTATGGCTACACCTTC
TRBV3-1/TRBV3-2	NA	TRBJ1-3	NA	CASSQGQSSGNTIYF	TGTGCCAGCAGCCAGGGGCAGAGCTCTGGAAACACCATATATTTT
TRBV7-2	NA	TRBJ2-7	TRBD2	CASSPAGSGAPYEQYF	TGTGCCAGCAGCCCCGCCGGGAGCGGGGCCCCCTACGAGCAGTACTTC
TRBV18	NA	TRBJ2-1	TRBD1	CASSSKTGGSYNEQFF	TGTGCCAGCTCAAGTAAGACAGGGGGATCCTACAATGAGCAGTTCTTC
TRBV7-8	NA	TRBJ2-1	NA	CASSLAWTPNSYNEQFF	TGTGCCAGCAGCTTAGCATGGACTCCGAACTCCTACAATGAGCAGTTCTTC
TRBV6-5	NA	TRBJ1-2	TRBD1	CASSYTGERYGYTF	TGTGCCAGCAGTTACACAGGGGAGAGGTATGGCTACACCTTC
TRBV20-1	NA	TRBJ1-2	NA	CSAEWAYTF	TGCAGTGCGGAATGGGCCTACACCTTC
TRBV18	NA	TRBJ1-6	TRBD1	CASSSTGDSPLHF	TGTGCCAGCTCATCGACAGGGGACTCACCCCTCCACTTT
TRBV5-8	NA	TRBJ1-2	NA	CASSFGEVYYGYTF	TGTGCCAGCAGCTTTGGGGAGGTATACTATGGCTACACCTTC
TRBV30	NA	TRBJ1-4	TRBD1	CAWSAKGQQNEKLFF	TGTGCCTGGAGTGCTAAGGGACAGCAGAATGAAAAACTGTTTTTT
TRBV11-3	NA	TRBJ2-7	TRBD2	CASSLGWDYGVYEQYF	TGTGCCAGCAGCTTAGGGTGGGACTACGGGGTATACGAGCAGTACTTC
TRBV7-2	NA	TRBJ2-5	TRBD2	CASSLGASGRRYQETQYF	TGTGCCAGCAGCTTAGGGGCTAGCGGGAGGCGTTACCAAGAGACCCAGTACTTC
TRBV25-1	once	TRBJ1-6	NA	CASSETGMKNSPLHF	TGTGCCAGCAGTGAGACAGGAATGAAAAATTCACCCCTCCACTTT
TRBV7-2	NA	TRBJ2-7	TRBD2	CASSIRTSGGFYEQYF	TGTGCCAGCAGCATTCGGACTAGCGGGGGGTTCTACGAGCAGTACTTC
TRBV4-1	once	TRBJ2-7	TRBD1	CASSRLIVQGANEQYF	TGCGCCAGCAGCCGTCTAATCGTACAGGGGGCTAACGAGCAGTACTTC
TRBV4-1	NA	TRBJ1-1	TRBD1	CASSQNRDRVGETEAFF	TGCGCCAGCAGCCAGAACCGGGACAGGGTTGGAGAAACTGAAGCTTTCTTT
TRBV5-4	NA	TRBJ2-1	TRBD2	CASSTGLAGVNEQFF	TGTGCCAGCAGTACCGGACTAGCGGGGGTTAATGAGCAGTTCTTC
TRBV9	NA	TRBJ2-6	NA	CASSARAGAGANVLTF	TGTGCCAGCAGCGCCAGGGCAGGGGCTGGGGCCAACGTCCTGACTTTC
TRBV6-4	NA	TRBJ2-1	TRBD1	CASSAFGQGAGEQFF	TGTGCCAGCAGTGCCTTCGGACAGGGGGCAGGTGAGCAGTTCTTC
TRBV10-3	NA	TRBJ1-6	TRBD1	CAIRGQDSPLHF	TGTGCCATCAGGGGACAGGACTCACCCCTCCACTTT
TRBV27	NA	TRBJ2-1	TRBD2	CASSLIEVAGGYNEQFF	TGTGCCAGCAGTCTTATCGAGGTAGCGGGAGGGTACAATGAGCAGTTCTTC
TRBV29-1	NA	TRBJ2-3	NA	CSGGRNLDTQYF	TGCAGCGGCGGCCGGAATTTAGATACGCAGTATTTT
TRBV15	NA	TRBJ2-5	NA	CATSRVEAGETQYF	TGTGCCACCAGCAGAGTTGAAGCTGGAGAGACCCAGTACTTC
TRBV5-1	few	TRBJ2-7	NA	CASSLFPVSYEQYF	TGCGCCAGCAGCTTATTTCCAGTCTCATACGAGCAGTACTTC
TRBV27	NA	TRBJ2-5	NA	CASSLEGRETQYF	TGTGCCAGCAGTTTAGAGGGTAGGGAGACCCAGTACTTC
TRBV19	NA	TRBJ2-1	NA	CASSIGTENNEQFF	TGTGCCAGTAGTATAGGCACGGAGAACAATGAGCAGTTCTTC
TRBV19	NA	TRBJ2-3	TRBD2	CASSIEAGGGADTQYF	TGTGCCAGTAGTATTGAAGCGGGGGGAGGTGCAGATACGCAGTATTTT
TRBV6-2/TRBV6-3	NA	TRBJ2-1	TRBD2	CASSLIPGTSNVNEQFF	TGTGCCAGCAGTTTGATCCCCGGGACTAGTAACGTAAATGAGCAGTTCTTC
TRBV18	once	TRBJ2-3	TRBD2	CASSPQLAGFTDTQYF	TGTGCCAGCTCACCCCAGCTAGCGGGCTTCACAGATACGCAGTATTTT
TRBV1	NA	TRBJ2-2	NA	CTSSDRGGNTGELFF	TGCACCAGCAGCGACAGGGGAGGGAACACCGGGGAGCTGTTTTTT
TRBV28	NA	TRBJ1-2	TRBD1	CASSFPQGINYGYTF	TGTGCCAGCAGTTTTCCACAGGGGATTAACTATGGCTACACCTTC
TRBV12-3/TRBV12-4	NA	TRBJ2-7	NA	CASSLDGGYEQYF	TGTGCCAGCAGTTTAGACGGGGGTTACGAGCAGTACTTC
TRBV10-3	once	TRBJ1-5	NA	CAISENIFQPQHF	TGTGCCATCAGTGAGAACATTTTCCAGCCCCAGCATTTT
TRBV4-3	NA	TRBJ2-1	TRBD2	CASSQDRPSGTYNEQFF	TGCGCCAGCAGCCAAGATAGGCCTAGCGGGACCTACAATGAGCAGTTCTTC
TRBV6-6	NA	TRBJ1-5	NA	CASSYVGQFGQPQHF	TGTGCCAGCAGTTACGTCGGACAGTTTGGTCAGCCCCAGCATTTT
TRBV19	NA	TRBJ2-3	TRBD2	CASSMGLAGGPLADTQYF	TGTGCCAGTAGTATGGGACTAGCGGGGGGGCCGTTGGCGGATACGCAGTATTTT
TRBV30	NA	TRBJ2-7	TRBD1	CALDRDRDNEQYF	TGTGCCTTGGACCGCGACAGGGACAACGAGCAGTACTTC
TRBV28	NA	TRBJ2-3	NA	CASSPGGSDTQYF	TGTGCCAGCAGTCCCGGGGGTTCAGATACGCAGTATTTT
TRBV11-2	NA	TRBJ2-3	NA	CASSLDGWAGADTQYF	TGTGCCAGCAGCTTAGATGGTTGGGCGGGCGCAGATACGCAGTATTTT
TRBV29-1	NA	TRBJ1-4	NA	CSVSQGLNEKLFF	TGCAGCGTTTCCCAGGGGCTTAATGAAAAACTGTTTTTT
TRBV30	NA	TRBJ2-7	NA	CAWDTGSEQYF	TGTGCCTGGGATACAGGGAGCGAGCAGTACTTC
TRBV5-1	NA	TRBJ1-5	NA	CASSLATGPNQPQHF	TGCGCCAGCAGCTTGGCTACAGGGCCCAATCAGCCCCAGCATTTT
TRBV11-2	NA	TRBJ2-7	NA	CASSPEERFYEQYF	TGTGCCAGCAGCCCGGAGGAGCGGTTCTACGAGCAGTACTTC
TRBV5-6	once	TRBJ2-5	TRBD2	CASSLAGLAGGFQETQYF	TGTGCCAGCAGCTTGGCGGGACTAGCGGGGGGTTTCCAAGAGACCCAGTACTTC
TRBV27	NA	TRBJ1-5	TRBD1	CASSFRGTNQPQHF	TGTGCCAGCAGTTTCAGGGGGACCAATCAGCCCCAGCATTTT
TRBV6-1	NA	TRBJ2-1	TRBD2	CASSEATSGGPDGEQFF	TGTGCCAGCAGTGAAGCGACGAGCGGGGGGCCTGACGGTGAGCAGTTCTTC
TRBV19	NA	TRBJ1-5	TRBD1	CATLDRASNQPQHF	TGTGCCACTCTGGACAGGGCGAGCAATCAGCCCCAGCATTTT
TRBV11-2	NA	TRBJ2-5	TRBD2	CASSSLAGVSQETQYF	TGTGCCAGCAGCTCACTAGCGGGGGTATCACAAGAGACCCAGTACTTC
TRBV19	few	TRBJ1-6	TRBD1	CASSIRTGGNSPLHF	TGTGCCAGTAGTATTCGAACAGGGGGTAATTCACCCCTCCACTTT
TRBV24-1	once	TRBJ1-5	NA	CATSDPTESQPQHF	TGTGCCACCAGTGACCCCACGGAGAGTCAGCCCCAGCATTTT
TRBV10-1	NA	TRBJ2-1	NA	CASSGQGVADNEQFF	TGCGCCAGCAGTGGTCAAGGGGTTGCTGACAATGAGCAGTTCTTC
TRBV15	NA	TRBJ2-7	NA	CATSRAPGATYEQYF	TGTGCCACCAGCAGAGCCCCAGGGGCAACCTACGAGCAGTACTTC